A selection of T cell receptor beta chains follows, all from one sample in a study of T cell responses to AZD1222 COVID-19 vaccine. Only in-frame clones appear in the TCRdb table, and some are missing; sequencing was by immunoSEQ multiplex PCR. The sample lists 130,000 or so clones, 80% to 90% occurring once. Sequenced here: peripheral blood, sampled on day 0 of AZD1222 vaccination. The receptors here all came from an adult in good health. CDR3s leave out the opening cysteine and the closing phenylalanine or tryptophan. Fields, in order: V gene, J gene, CDR3 protein.

V: TRBV12-2
J: TRBJ1-2
CDR3: ASRSPLGESPNNYGYT

V: TRBV12-5
J: TRBJ1-3
CDR3: ASGLPGRSLTEYH

V: TRBV18
J: TRBJ1-5
CDR3: ASSQQETQILNQPQH

V: TRBV7-2
J: TRBJ2-1
CDR3: ASSLELNNEQF

V: TRBV7-2
J: TRBJ2-1
CDR3: ASSSGAAYNEQF

V: TRBV18
J: TRBJ2-7
CDR3: ASSIRETEYEQY

V: TRBV5-1
J: TRBJ1-3
CDR3: ASSLVGSTYGNTIY

V: TRBV2
J: TRBJ2-2
CDR3: ASSVGTSWGGELF

V: TRBV6-5
J: TRBJ1-2
CDR3: ASSNRVFDYGYT

V: TRBV5-1
J: TRBJ1-1
CDR3: ASSLGGQGAQGTEAF

V: TRBV5-1
J: TRBJ1-2
CDR3: ASSLTGYSGYT

V: TRBV4-2
J: TRBJ1-4
CDR3: ASSLATGNNEKLF

V: TRBV21-1
J: TRBJ2-7
CDR3: ASSKNPGQGISYEQY

V: TRBV7-9
J: TRBJ2-1
CDR3: ASRQTGGPYNEQF

V: TRBV7-9
J: TRBJ2-7
CDR3: ASRDTRAGGLEEQY

V: TRBV25-1
J: TRBJ2-5
CDR3: ASSQADPNKETQY

V: TRBV3-1/TRBV3-2
J: TRBJ1-5
CDR3: ASSQAGNSNQPQH

V: TRBV11-3
J: TRBJ2-1
CDR3: ASLPESSYNEQF

V: TRBV30
J: TRBJ1-2
CDR3: AWSVRTGYT

V: TRBV6-5
J: TRBJ1-6
CDR3: AGEGLNNSPLH

V: TRBV21-1
J: TRBJ2-3
CDR3: ASSPGTSESDTQY

V: TRBV5-1
J: TRBJ2-2
CDR3: ASSLAAGLIQNTGELF

V: TRBV6-2/TRBV6-3
J: TRBJ2-1
CDR3: ASSYGQPSNEQF

V: TRBV14
J: TRBJ2-7
CDR3: ASSQGRDNSYEQY

V: TRBV11-2
J: TRBJ2-5
CDR3: ASSPDPTGGVETQY

V: TRBV3-1/TRBV3-2
J: TRBJ1-3
CDR3: ASSQIQNTIY

V: TRBV19
J: TRBJ1-1
CDR3: ASSIVRGNTEAF

V: TRBV27
J: TRBJ2-6
CDR3: ASSRRQGPTSGANVLT

V: TRBV5-6
J: TRBJ1-1
CDR3: ASSSFEAEAF

V: TRBV28
J: TRBJ1-1
CDR3: ASKGRNTEAF

V: TRBV24-1
J: TRBJ2-7
CDR3: ATSGTNTYEQY

V: TRBV7-9
J: TRBJ2-1
CDR3: ASSAGYYNEQF

V: TRBV12-5
J: TRBJ2-7
CDR3: AKPKTDRAYEQY

V: TRBV5-1
J: TRBJ2-1
CDR3: ASSLYRHGSNEQF

V: TRBV7-2
J: TRBJ1-1
CDR3: ASSLVQVTEAF

V: TRBV10-1
J: TRBJ1-5
CDR3: ARKYRKNQPQH

V: TRBV5-1
J: TRBJ1-3
CDR3: ASSFALAGPGNTIY

V: TRBV30
J: TRBJ1-6
CDR3: AWSYRDRGYNSPLH

V: TRBV19
J: TRBJ2-1
CDR3: ASSPEAGGYNEQF

V: TRBV18
J: TRBJ2-5
CDR3: ASSQVLAGGETQY

V: TRBV2
J: TRBJ2-3
CDR3: ASRMEYTQY

V: TRBV5-1
J: TRBJ2-7
CDR3: ASSRDSYEQY

V: TRBV10-3
J: TRBJ2-1
CDR3: AIRIGGASLEQF

V: TRBV5-6
J: TRBJ1-6
CDR3: ASSLAGGTDSPLH

V: TRBV24-1
J: TRBJ2-3
CDR3: ATSVASDSADTQY

V: TRBV2
J: TRBJ2-7
CDR3: ASSAQGSSYEQY

V: TRBV7-9
J: TRBJ1-5
CDR3: ASSLAGERSNQPQH

V: TRBV3-1/TRBV3-2
J: TRBJ2-7
CDR3: ASSQDTGGGSEQY

V: TRBV6-5
J: TRBJ1-4
CDR3: ASSQVFAPNEKLF

V: TRBV5-1
J: TRBJ2-3
CDR3: ASSLFPSGGQITDTQY